This T cell receptor (beta chain) was identified during a study of a mutant IDH1 vaccine in newly diagnosed glioma. Across the study: The vaccination schedule gave patients eight doses in weeks 1, 3, 5, 7, 11, 15, 19 and 23. There were roughly 62% males and around 38% females among treated patients, whose mean age was about 40 years. The therapy given earlier, which was standard therapy, consisted of radiotherapy, temozolomide, or both, and most of the patients received both.

As for time point: week 11, during vaccination. A 20-mer mutant IDH1 peptide at 300 ug was injected subcutaneously with topical imiquimod. TCRdb's table, derived via immunoSEQ multiplex PCR, lists solely in-frame clones and lacks some. The sample includes roughly 130,000 clones, around 80% seen only once; the top ten take 5.5%. The germline CDR1 and CDR2 sequences are MNHEY and SVGAGI. The length of the CDR3 is 15 residues. Trimming at V came to 5 bases and at J to 5 bases, leaving 6 bases not matched to a gene. About this clone: Antigen: not known. The same CDR3 is also encoded by other DNA sequences in this sample.

This clonotype originated in a man aged 35 to 55 with glioma. The specimen was PBMCs, collected from a glioma patient whose treatment included an IDH1 peptide vaccine. This sequence joins TRBV6-5 and TRBJ2-5; 12 nucleotides align to TRBD2. The CDR3 is CASSRTSGTQETQYF. DNA of the CDR3: TGTGCCAGCAGTCGGACTAGCGGGACCCAGGAGACCCAGTACTTC.